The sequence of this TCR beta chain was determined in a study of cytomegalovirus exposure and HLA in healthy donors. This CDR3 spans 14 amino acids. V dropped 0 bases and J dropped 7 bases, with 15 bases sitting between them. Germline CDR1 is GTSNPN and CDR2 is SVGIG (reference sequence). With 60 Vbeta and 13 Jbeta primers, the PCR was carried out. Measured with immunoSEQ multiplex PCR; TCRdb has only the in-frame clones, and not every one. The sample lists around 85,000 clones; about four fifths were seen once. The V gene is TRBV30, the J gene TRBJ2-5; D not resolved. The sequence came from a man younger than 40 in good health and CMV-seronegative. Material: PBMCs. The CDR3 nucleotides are TGTGCCTGGAGTGTAGTAGGCCAGCGAGGGACCCAGTACTTC. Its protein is CAWSVVGQRGTQYF.